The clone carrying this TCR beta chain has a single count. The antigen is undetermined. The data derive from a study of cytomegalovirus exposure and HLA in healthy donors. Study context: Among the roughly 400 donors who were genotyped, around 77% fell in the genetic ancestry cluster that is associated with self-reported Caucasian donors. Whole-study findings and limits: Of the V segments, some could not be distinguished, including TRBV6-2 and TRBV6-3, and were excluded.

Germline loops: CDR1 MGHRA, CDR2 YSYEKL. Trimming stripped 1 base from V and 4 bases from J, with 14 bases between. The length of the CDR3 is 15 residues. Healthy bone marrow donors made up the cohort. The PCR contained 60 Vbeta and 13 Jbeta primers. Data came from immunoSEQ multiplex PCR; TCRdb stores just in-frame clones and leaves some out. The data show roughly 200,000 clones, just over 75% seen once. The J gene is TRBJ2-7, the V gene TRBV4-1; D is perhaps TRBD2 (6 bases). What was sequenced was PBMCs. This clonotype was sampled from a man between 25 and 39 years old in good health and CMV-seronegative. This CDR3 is CASSQGGSGSYEQYF. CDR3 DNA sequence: TGCGCCAGCAGCCAAGGGGGTAGCGGTTCGTACGAGCAGTACTTC.